This T cell receptor (beta chain) appears in the sequencing data of a study of control samples from healthy donors and cancer patients. V trimming: 4 bases; J trimming: 5 bases; junction bases outside the gene matches: 11. Germline-derived CDR1 and CDR2 are LGHNA and YNFKEQ. This CDR3 comprises 17 residues. Some clones are missing from TCRdb's copy, which holds only in-frame ones; the method was immunoSEQ multiplex PCR. The repertoire has 80,000 or so clones, around 92% of them found once; the top ten carry less than 7%. The rearrangement uses TRBV4-2 and TRBJ2-7; 13 bases are a match to TRBD2. This receptor was identified in a man aged 50 to 60 in good health. Sequencing was carried out using blood. The CDR3 protein is CASSRGVTSGGADEQYF. The CDR3 bases are TGTGCCAGCAGCCGAGGGGTTACTAGCGGGGGGGCTGACGAGCAGTACTTC.